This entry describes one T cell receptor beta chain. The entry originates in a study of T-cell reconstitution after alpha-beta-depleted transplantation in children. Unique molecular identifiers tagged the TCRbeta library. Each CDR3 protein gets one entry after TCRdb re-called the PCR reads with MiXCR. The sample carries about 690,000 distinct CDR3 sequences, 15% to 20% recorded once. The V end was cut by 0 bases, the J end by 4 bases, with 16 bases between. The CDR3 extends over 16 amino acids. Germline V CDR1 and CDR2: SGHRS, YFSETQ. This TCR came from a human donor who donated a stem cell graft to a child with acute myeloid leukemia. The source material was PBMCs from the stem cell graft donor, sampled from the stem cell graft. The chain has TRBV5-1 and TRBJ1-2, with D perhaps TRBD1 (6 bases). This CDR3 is CASSLDLRTDSYGYTF. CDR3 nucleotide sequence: TGCGCCAGCAGCTTGGATTTGCGAACGGACAGCTATGGCTACACCTTC.